This T cell receptor beta chain originates from a study of blood T cell repertoires in COVID-19. Study information: The cDNA or gDNA used as material had been derived from T cells, B-cell-depleted T cells, or PBMCs.

V dropped 0 bases and J dropped 7; count of bases not matched to a gene: 6. Germline lookup yields CDR1 SGHRS and CDR2 YFSETQ. This CDR3 comprises 15 residues. Original handling: Reference gene primer amplification gave nucleated cell count estimates. Using immunoSEQ multiplex PCR, the repertoire was profiled, and TCRdb retains in-frame clones only, with some absent. V, J and clone size derive from that table, while D and trimming were established from the DNA sequence. Of over 350,000 clones detected, roughly 89% appear once; the ten largest clones hold approximately 9.3%. Recovered status in Cohort 3 required two negative PCRs, clearance, or symptom resolution.

The V call is TRBV5-1, the J call TRBJ2-1; 8 bases are a match to TRBD2. This clonotype was sampled from a woman between 50 and 59 years old who had recovered from COVID-19. The sequencing sample was made of PBMCs or T cells enriched from blood (not recorded which). The CDR3 protein is CASSLAPAGANEQFF. Written as DNA, the CDR3 is TGCGCCAGCAGCTTGGCGCCAGCGGGGGCAAATGAGCAGTTCTTC.